This TCR beta chain was identified in a study of shared clonotypes between healthy human individuals (dated by TCRdb to 2018 to 2021). In the study overall: A few men and a couple of women, aged 18 to 49 years, made up the cohort. Per donor, three plates each were used for CD4 naive and CD4 memory, two for CD8 naive, and one for CD8 memory. Per donor, leukapheresis produced somewhere between about 0.94 and 10 billion PBMCs. The study deeply sequenced blood TCR repertoires of 5 or 6 healthy adults to estimate repertoire size and the extent of clonotype sharing between individuals. To increase sequencing depth and limit assay-specific biases, different laboratories used diverse techniques to prepare libraries and sequence TCR repertoires. Study-wide findings and limitations: Rarefaction of sorted-subset datasets indicated incomplete sequencing despite the large sequencing depth. Pairwise subsampling indicated that sequencing depth was expected to affect the degree of clonotype sharing among donors. Naive subsets generally had larger estimated clonotype richness than memory subsets. The genetic and exposure-history diversity represented was limited by the small number of donors. Approximately 4.8% of naive CD4, roughly 3.5% of naive CD8, 2.3% of memory CD4, and about 0.4% of memory CD8 clonotypes were shared across several donors. Compared with non-shared clonotypes, clonotypes shared by all four sorted-subset donors had higher generation probabilities. Sampling was limited to blood, and TCR repertoires in tissue likely differ from TCR repertoires in blood.

V loses 7 bases, J loses 1 base, and the germline ends lie 11 bases apart. The germline V gene (reference sequence) yields LNHDA for CDR1 and SQIVND for CDR2. The cysteine opens and the phenylalanine closes a CDR3 of 15 amino acids. Only the CDR3 region is kept as DNA, spanning 45 bases read in frame from base 1. CD8 naive samples were obtained by positive selection for CCR7 among CD45RO-negative cells, yielding a CD45RA+CCR7+ population from which TemRA cells were excluded. The donors were healthy, HIV-negative adults with no recently reported acute infections or vaccinations. All donors were Caucasian adults living in Nashville, Tennessee, USA. After blood collection by leukapheresis, PBMCs were isolated using Ficoll-Histopaque density gradient centrifugation and then cryopreserved in the vapor phase of liquid nitrogen. Analytical flow cytometry was used to check the purity and quantity of every magnetically sorted T cell population. From each sorted fraction, genomic DNA was isolated and quantified by UV absorbance on a Nanodrop 2000c.

This clone was seen only once. What this receptor recognizes is not known. Base qualities are not provided; no much larger clone lies one nucleotide away. TCR CDR3 regions were amplified from genomic DNA by multiplex PCR using the deep immunoSEQ assay. Genomic DNA extracted from each cell subset was distributed evenly over all wells of several immunoSEQ 96-well plates, and each plate served as one replicate. For sorted subsets, approximately 200 ng of genomic DNA, equivalent to about 30,000 T cell genomes, went into each replicate PCR. The purified libraries were quantified using a Qubit 3.0 fluorometer, sized with a Bioanalyzer 2100, and then quantified again using the KAPA Library Quantification kit. Every immunoSEQ 96-well plate was sequenced on a separate single-read 150-cycle Illumina NextSeq 550 flow cell. Per the authors' processing: Because the immunoSEQ output included only junctional sequences and no quality scores, the filtering could not be the same as the filtering used for full-length reads. Sequences were annotated with PyIR, a Python wrapper for IgBLAST v1.9, using IMGT germline references to assign V/J genes and CDR3. Reads with weak V/J assignments (E-value above 1e-6), missing CDR3, stop codons, out-of-frame junctions, or ambiguous translated residues were removed. V3J clonotypes were defined as sequences sharing an identical inferred V gene, J gene, and CDR3 amino acid sequence. Percentage overlap between repertoires was computed as shared unique clonotypes divided by the size of the smaller repertoire. Three approaches were used to assess repertoire richness: RTK rarefaction, the Chao1 estimator, and Recon v2.1 estimates of unobserved clonotypes. For all TCRbeta clonotypes obtained by the gDNA method from a handful of donors, generation probabilities were computed with OLGA. TCRdb mirrors the immuneACCESS table, restricted to in-frame sequences. Some clones are absent from its copies; in checked studies, under half trace to an unresolved V gene, and the reason for the others is unknown. V, J and clone size reflect that table, while D and trimming were determined from the DNA. In all, the sample holds around 550,000 clones, and roughly 96% of those were seen once. The leading ten clones occupy about 0.11% of the sample.

The TCR originated in a woman aged 25 to 39 in good health. The chain uses TRBV19 and TRBJ1-6, with TRBD1 tentatively as D gene (6 bases match). Source material: naive CD8+ T cells sorted from blood. The cell subset or site label corresponds to: CD45RA+CCR7+. This receptor carries the CDR3 CASILGGSYNSPLHF. The nucleotides are TGTGCCAGTATTCTAGGGGGGTCCTATAATTCACCCCTCCACTTT.